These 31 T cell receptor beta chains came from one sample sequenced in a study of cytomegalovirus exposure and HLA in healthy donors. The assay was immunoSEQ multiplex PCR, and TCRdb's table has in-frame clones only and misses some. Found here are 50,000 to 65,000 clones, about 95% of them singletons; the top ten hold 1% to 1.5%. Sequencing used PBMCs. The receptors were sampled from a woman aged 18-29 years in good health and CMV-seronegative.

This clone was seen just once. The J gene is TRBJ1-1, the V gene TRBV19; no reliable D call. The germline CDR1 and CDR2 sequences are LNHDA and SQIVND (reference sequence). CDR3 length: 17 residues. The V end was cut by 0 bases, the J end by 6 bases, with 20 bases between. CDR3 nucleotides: TGTGCCAGTAGTATAGAAGGGCGTGGGGAGTCGGGCGCTGAAGCTTTCTTT. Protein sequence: CASSIEGRGESGAEAFF.

The CDR3 sequence: CASSQEGVAGVVETQYF. The CDR3 DNA reads as TGTGCCAGCAGCCAAGAGGGGGTAGCGGGAGTGGTAGAGACCCAGTACTTC. The chain employs TRBV4-2 and TRBJ2-5; 9 bases match TRBD2. This CDR3 has 17 residues. Losses at the gene ends were 0 bases for V and 4 bases for J; bases not matched to a gene: 9. The germline V gene has CDR1 LGHNA and CDR2 YNFKEQ.

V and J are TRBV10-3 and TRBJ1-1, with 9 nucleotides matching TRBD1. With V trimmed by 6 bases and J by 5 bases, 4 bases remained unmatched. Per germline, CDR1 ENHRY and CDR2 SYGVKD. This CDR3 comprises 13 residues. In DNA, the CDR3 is TGTGCCATCAGGGGACAGGGCGGGACTGAAGCTTTCTTT. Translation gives CAIRGQGGTEAFF.

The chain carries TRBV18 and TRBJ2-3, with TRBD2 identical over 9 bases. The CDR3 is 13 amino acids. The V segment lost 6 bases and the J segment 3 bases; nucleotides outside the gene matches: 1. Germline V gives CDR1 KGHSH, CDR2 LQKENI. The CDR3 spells CASSLAGTDTQYF. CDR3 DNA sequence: TGTGCCAGCTCGCTAGCGGGAACAGATACGCAGTATTTT.

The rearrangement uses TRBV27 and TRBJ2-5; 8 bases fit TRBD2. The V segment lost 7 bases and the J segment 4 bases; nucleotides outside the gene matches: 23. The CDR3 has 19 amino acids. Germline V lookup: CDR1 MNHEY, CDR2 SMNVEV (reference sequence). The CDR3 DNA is TGTGCCAGCACCCCCATGGGGGTTCGGGGGGGGTCAAGTTCAGAGACCCAGTACTTC. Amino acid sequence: CASTPMGVRGGSSSETQYF.

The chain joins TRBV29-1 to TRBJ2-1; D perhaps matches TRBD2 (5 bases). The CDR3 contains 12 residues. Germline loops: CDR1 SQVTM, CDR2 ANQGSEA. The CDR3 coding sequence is TGCACCGGTCTTCGGGACTACAATGAGCAGTTCTTC. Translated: CTGLRDYNEQFF.

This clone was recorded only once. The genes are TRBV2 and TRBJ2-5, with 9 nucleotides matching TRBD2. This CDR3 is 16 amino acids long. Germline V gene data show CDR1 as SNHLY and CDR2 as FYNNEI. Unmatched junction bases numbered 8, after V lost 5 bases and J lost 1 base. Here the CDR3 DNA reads TGTGCCAGCAGTCCCCGGCTAGCGGGGATCCAAGAGACCCAGTACTTC. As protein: CASSPRLAGIQETQYF.

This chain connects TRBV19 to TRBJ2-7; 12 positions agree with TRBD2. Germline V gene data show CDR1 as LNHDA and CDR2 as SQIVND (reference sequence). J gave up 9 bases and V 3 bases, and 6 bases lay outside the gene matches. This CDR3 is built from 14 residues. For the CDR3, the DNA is TGTGCCAGTAGTATTGTGGCTAGCGGGAGGGCGCAGTACTTC. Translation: CASSIVASGRAQYF.

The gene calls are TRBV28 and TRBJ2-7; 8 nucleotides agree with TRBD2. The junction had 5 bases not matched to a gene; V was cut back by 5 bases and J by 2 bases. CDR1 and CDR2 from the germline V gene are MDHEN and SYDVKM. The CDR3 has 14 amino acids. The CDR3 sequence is CASSRGGRPYEQYF. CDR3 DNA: TGTGCCAGCAGTAGGGGCGGGAGGCCCTACGAGCAGTACTTC.

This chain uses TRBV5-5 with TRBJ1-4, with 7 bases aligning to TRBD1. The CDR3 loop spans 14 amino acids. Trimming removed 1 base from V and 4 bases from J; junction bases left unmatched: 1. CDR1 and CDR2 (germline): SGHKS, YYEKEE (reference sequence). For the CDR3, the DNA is TGTGCCAGCAGCTTGTGGGACAGTAATGAAAAACTGTTTTTT. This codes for CASSLWDSNEKLFF. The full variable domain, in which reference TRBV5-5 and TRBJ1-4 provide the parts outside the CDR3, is DAGVTQSPTHLIKTRGQQVTLRCSPISGHKSVSWYQQVLGQGPQFIFQYYEKEERGRGNFPDRFSARQFPNYSSELNVNALLLGDSALYLCASSLWDSNEKLFFGSGTQLSVL.

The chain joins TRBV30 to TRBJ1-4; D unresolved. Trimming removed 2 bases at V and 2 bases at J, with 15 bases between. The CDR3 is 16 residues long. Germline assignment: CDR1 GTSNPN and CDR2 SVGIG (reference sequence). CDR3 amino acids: CAWSPSWAVTNEKLFF. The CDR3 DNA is TGTGCCTGGAGTCCTTCGTGGGCTGTGACTAATGAAAAACTGTTTTTT. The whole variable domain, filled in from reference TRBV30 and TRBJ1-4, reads SQTIHQWPATLVQPVGSPLSLECTVEGTSNPNLYWYRQAAGRGLQLLFYSVGIGQISSEVPQNLSASRPQDRQFILSSKKLLLSDSGFYLCAWSPSWAVTNEKLFFGSGTQLSVL.

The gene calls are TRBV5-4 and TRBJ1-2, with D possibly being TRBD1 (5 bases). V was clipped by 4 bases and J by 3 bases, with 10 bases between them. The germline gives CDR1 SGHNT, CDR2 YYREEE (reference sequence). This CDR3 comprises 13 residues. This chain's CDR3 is CASSPGRDYGYTF. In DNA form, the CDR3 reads TGTGCCAGCAGCCCAGGCAGGGACTATGGCTACACCTTC.

Written as DNA, the CDR3 is TGTGCCAGCAGCTTAGGGGGAGGCGAGCAGTACTTC. Translation: CASSLGGGEQYF. The chain is built from TRBV11-2 and TRBJ2-7; tentatively, D is TRBD2 (6 bases). V shed 1 base and J shed 6 bases, with 7 bases lying between them. The germline CDR1 and CDR2 sequences are SGHAT and FQNNGV. The CDR3 sequence is 12 residues long.

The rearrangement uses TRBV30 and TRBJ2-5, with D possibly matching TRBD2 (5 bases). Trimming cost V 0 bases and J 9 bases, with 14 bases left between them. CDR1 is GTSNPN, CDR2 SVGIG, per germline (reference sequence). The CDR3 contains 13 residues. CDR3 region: CAWSVRGALAQYF. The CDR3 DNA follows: TGTGCCTGGAGTGTACGGGGTGCTTTGGCCCAGTACTTC.

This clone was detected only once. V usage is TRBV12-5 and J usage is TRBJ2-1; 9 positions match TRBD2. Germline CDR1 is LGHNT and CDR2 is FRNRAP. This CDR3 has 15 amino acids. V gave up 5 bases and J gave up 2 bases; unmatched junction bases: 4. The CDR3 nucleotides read TGTGCTAGTGGTCTCGAGCGGGGGGCCTACAATGAGCAGTTCTTC. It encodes CASGLERGAYNEQFF.

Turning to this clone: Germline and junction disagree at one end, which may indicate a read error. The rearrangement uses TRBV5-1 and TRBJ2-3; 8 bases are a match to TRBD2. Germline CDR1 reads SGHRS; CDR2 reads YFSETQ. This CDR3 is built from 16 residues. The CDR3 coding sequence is TGCGTCAGCAGCCGCGTGATAGCGGGACCCACAGATACGCAGTATTTT. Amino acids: CVSSRVIAGPTDTQYF.

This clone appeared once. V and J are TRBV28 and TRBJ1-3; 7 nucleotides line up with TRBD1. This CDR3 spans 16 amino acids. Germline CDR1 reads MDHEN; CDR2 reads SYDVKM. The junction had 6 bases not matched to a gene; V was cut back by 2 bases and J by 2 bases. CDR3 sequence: CASSLRDSLPGNTIYF. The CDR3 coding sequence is TGTGCCAGCAGTTTACGGGACAGCCTTCCTGGAAACACCATATATTTT.

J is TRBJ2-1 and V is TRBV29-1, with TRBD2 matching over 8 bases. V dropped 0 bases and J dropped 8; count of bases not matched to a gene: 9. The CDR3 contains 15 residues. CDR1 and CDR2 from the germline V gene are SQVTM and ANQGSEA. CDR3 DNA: TGCAGCGTTGAAGATCCCACTAGCGGTGTGTATGAGCAGTTCTTC. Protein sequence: CSVEDPTSGVYEQFF.

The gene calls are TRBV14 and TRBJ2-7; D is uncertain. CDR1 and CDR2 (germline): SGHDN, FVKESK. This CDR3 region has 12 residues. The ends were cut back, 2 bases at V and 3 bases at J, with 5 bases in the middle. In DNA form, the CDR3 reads TGTGCCAGCAGCCAATCGGGCTACGAGCAGTACTTC. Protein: CASSQSGYEQYF.

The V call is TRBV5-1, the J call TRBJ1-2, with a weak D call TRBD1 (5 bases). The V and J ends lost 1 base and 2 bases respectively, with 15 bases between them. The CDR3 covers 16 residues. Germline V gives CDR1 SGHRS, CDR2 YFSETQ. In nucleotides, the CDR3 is TGCGCCAGCAGCTTGCGCGTAGGGGTGGCGAACTATGGCTACACCTTC. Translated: CASSLRVGVANYGYTF.

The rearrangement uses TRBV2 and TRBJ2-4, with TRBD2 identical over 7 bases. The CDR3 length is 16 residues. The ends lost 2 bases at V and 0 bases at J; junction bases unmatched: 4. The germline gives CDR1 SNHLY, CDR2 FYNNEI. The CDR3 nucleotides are TGTGCCAGCAGTGAAAGAGGGAGGGAAGCCAAAAACATTCAGTACTTC. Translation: CASSERGREAKNIQYF.

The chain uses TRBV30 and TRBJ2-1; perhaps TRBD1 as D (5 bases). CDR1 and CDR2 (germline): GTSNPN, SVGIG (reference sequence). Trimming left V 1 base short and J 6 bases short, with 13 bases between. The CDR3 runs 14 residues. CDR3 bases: TGTGCCTGGAGTGGGCAGGGTTTGTCCAATGAGCAGTTCTTC. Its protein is CAWSGQGLSNEQFF.

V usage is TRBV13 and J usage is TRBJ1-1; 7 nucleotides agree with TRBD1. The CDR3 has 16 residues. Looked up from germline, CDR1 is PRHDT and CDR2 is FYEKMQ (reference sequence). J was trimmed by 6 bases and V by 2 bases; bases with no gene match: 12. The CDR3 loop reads CASSLFGLRGRSEAFF. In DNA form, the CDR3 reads TGTGCCAGCAGCTTATTCGGCCTCAGGGGGAGGTCTGAAGCTTTCTTT.

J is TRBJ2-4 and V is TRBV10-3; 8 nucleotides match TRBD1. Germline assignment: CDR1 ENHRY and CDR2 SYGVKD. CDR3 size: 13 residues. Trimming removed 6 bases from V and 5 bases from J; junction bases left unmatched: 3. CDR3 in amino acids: CAIRDRAENIQYF. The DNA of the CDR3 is TGTGCCATCAGGGACAGGGCAGAAAACATTCAGTACTTC.

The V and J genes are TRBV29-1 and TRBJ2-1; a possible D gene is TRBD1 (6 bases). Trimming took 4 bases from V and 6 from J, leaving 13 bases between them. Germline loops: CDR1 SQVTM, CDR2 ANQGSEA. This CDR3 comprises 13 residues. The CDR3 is CSVGLNRANEQFF. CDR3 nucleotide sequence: TGCAGCGTTGGGCTTAACAGGGCCAATGAGCAGTTCTTC.

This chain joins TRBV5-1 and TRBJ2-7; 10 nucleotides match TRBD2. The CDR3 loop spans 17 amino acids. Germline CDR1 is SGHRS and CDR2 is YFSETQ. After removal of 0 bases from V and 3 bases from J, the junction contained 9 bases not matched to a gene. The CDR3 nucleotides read TGCGCCAGCAGCTTGGGGGCTAGCGGGAGCCTAGGCTACGAGCAGTACTTC. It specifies CASSLGASGSLGYEQYF.

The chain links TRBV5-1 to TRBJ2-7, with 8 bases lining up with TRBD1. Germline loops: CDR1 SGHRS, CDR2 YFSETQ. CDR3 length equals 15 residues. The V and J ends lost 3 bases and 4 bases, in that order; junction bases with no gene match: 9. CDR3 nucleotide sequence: TGCGCCAGCAGCTATGAACAGGGGGAACCGTACGAGCAGTACTTC. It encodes CASSYEQGEPYEQYF.

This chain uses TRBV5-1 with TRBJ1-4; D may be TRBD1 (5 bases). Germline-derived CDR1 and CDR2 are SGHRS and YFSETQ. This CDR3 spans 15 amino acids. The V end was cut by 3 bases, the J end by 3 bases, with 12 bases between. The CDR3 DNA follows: TGCGCCAGCAGCTCCCAGGGCACGGCTAATGAAAAACTGTTTTTT. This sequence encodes CASSSQGTANEKLFF. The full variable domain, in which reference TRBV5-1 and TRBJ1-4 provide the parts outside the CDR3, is KAGVTQTPRYLIKTRGQQVTLSCSPISGHRSVSWYQQTPGQGLQFLFEYFSETQRNKGNFPGRFSGRQFSNSRSEMNVSTLELGDSALYLCASSSQGTANEKLFFGSGTQLSVL.

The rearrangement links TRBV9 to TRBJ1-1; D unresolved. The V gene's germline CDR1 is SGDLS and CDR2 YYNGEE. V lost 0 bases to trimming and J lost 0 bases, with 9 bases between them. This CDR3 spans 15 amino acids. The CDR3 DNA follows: TGTGCCAGCAGCGTAGAGCCGGGGTTGAACACTGAAGCTTTCTTT. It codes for CASSVEPGLNTEAFF.

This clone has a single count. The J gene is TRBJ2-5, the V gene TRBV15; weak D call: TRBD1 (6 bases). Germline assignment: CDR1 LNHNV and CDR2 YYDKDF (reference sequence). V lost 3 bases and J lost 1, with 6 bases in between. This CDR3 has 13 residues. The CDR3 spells CATSRGAQETQYF. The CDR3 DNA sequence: TGTGCCACCAGCAGGGGGGCCCAAGAGACCCAGTACTTC. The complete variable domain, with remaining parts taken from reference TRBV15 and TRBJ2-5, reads DAMVIQNPRYQVTQFGKPVTLSCSQTLNHNVMYWYQQKSSQAPKLLFHYYDKDFNNEADTPDNFQSRRPNTSFCFLDIRSPGLGDTAMYLCATSRGAQETQYFGPGTRLLVL.

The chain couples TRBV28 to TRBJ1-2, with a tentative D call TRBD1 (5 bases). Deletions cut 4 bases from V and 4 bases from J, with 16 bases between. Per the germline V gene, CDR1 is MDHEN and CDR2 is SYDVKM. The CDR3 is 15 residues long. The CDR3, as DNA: TGTGCCAGCAGTTCCCCTGGGGCAGGCCCCTATGGCTACACCTTC. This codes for CASSSPGAGPYGYTF.